The rows below give T cell receptor beta chains drawn from one sample of a study of OX40 agonist ivuxolimab in advanced cancers. Here immunoSEQ multiplex PCR was the method, and the copy in TCRdb shows in-frame clones only, minus some. This table holds some 44,000 clones, less than 90% found once. The sample here was CD4+ or CD8+ T cells sorted from blood, taken in a trial of the OX40 agonist ivuxolimab. These receptors all stem from an adult with an advanced solid tumor such as melanoma, head and neck, liver or kidney cancer. CDR3s include the opening cysteine and the closing phenylalanine or tryptophan. The D gene is left open where the match is weak. Only part of the rows carry a size: once, few, many, or a class if the clone is expanded.

TRBJ2-1	NA	NA	TRBV5-1	CASSFLAGAQYNEQFF	TGCGCCAGCAGCTTTCTAGCTGGCGCCCAATACAATGAGCAGTTCTTC
TRBJ2-1	NA	TRBD2	TRBV4-2	CASSQETSGSFNEQFF	TGTGCCAGCAGCCAGGAGACTAGCGGGAGTTTCAATGAGCAGTTCTTC
TRBJ2-3	NA	NA	TRBV29-1	CSVELVGDTQYF	TGCAGCGTTGAACTAGTGGGGGATACGCAGTATTTT
TRBJ2-7	NA	TRBD2	TRBV5-4	CASSPRERGSYEQYF	TGTGCCAGCAGCCCGAGGGAGCGGGGCTCCTACGAGCAGTACTTC
TRBJ2-7	NA	NA	TRBV5-8	CASSSETRASYEQYF	TGTGCCAGCAGTTCAGAGACTAGGGCATCCTACGAGCAGTACTTC
TRBJ2-7	NA	NA	TRBV15	CATGNTYYEQYF	TGTGCCACCGGAAACACCTACTACGAGCAGTACTTC
TRBJ2-1	NA	NA	TRBV28	CASTPGASSYNEQFF	TGTGCCAGCACCCCAGGGGCGAGCTCCTACAATGAGCAGTTCTTC
TRBJ1-2	NA	NA	TRBV7-2	CASLGAGRGYTF	TGTGCCAGTCTGGGGGCGGGTCGGGGCTACACCTTC
TRBJ2-7	NA	TRBD1	TRBV12-5	CASGLVPRRGQRPIGQYF	TGTGCTAGTGGTTTGGTCCCGCGTCGGGGACAGAGACCCATCGGGCAGTACTTC
TRBJ2-3	NA	TRBD2	TRBV2	CASSEFSLAGATDTQYF	TGTGCCAGCAGTGAATTCTCCTTAGCGGGAGCCACAGATACGCAGTATTTT
TRBJ2-7	NA	NA	TRBV9	CASSVGRAGGGEQYF	TGTGCCAGCAGCGTGGGCCGGGCAGGTGGGGGGGAGCAGTACTTC
TRBJ2-7	NA	TRBD1	TRBV6-5	CASSGTDSYEQYF	TGTGCCAGCAGTGGGACAGACTCTTACGAGCAGTACTTC
TRBJ1-5	NA	NA	TRBV28	CASSLSQNQPQHF	TGTGCCAGCAGTTTGTCCCAAAATCAGCCCCAGCATTTT
TRBJ2-1	once	TRBD2	TRBV10-3	CAVSGSSGVDEQFF	TGTGCCGTAAGCGGGAGCTCTGGGGTAGATGAGCAGTTCTTC
TRBJ2-1	NA	NA	TRBV5-1	CASSAGTQNEQFF	TGCGCCAGCAGCGCCGGGACTCAGAATGAGCAGTTCTTC